The sequence of this T cell receptor (beta chain) was determined in a study of T-cell reconstitution after alpha-beta-depleted transplantation in children. General study findings and limits: High day-60 TCRbeta diversity in some patients came from surviving recipient T cells and thymic progenitors.

Germline V gives CDR1 DFQATT, CDR2 SNEGSKA (reference sequence). V lost 7 bases, J lost 0 bases, and 10 bases lay in between. The CDR3 contains 12 residues. For TCRbeta, the library was prepared with unique molecular identifiers. TCRdb fed the PCR reads into MiXCR, producing one record per CDR3 protein. Of 200,000 to 250,000 distinct CDR3 sequences listed, roughly a tenth are singletons. With respect to this clonotype: Its target is unknown.

J is TRBJ2-7 and V is TRBV20-1, with D possibly TRBD2 on 6 matching bases. The sample here was PBMCs, taken before TCRalphabeta/CD19-depleted stem cell transplant. The sequence came from a child younger than two with acute myeloid leukemia, due to receive a stem cell transplant. The CDR3 DNA is TGCAGTGTAGGCGGGAACTCCTACGAGCAGTACTTC. Its translation is CSVGGNSYEQYF.